This T cell receptor (beta chain) was identified in a study of blood T cell repertoires in COVID-19. Across the study: Sources were T cells, B-cell-depleted T cells, or PBMCs; the material itself was cDNA or gDNA.

Deletions cut 11 bases from V and 8 bases from J, with 15 bases between. CDR3 length: 11 residues. Per germline, CDR1 WSHSY and CDR2 SAAADI. This clone was observed a few times. Clones were sequenced by immunoSEQ multiplex PCR, and TCRdb holds only the in-frame ones, with some missing. Of 150,000 to 200,000 clones listed, about 86% were seen once; the top ten hold around 21%. Sequencing input: peripheral blood. The genes are TRBV10-2 and TRBJ1-1, with a weak D call TRBD1 (6 bases). This clonotype originated in a man between 65 and 80 years old with active or convalescent COVID-19. CDR3: CALQSGQEAFF. In nucleotides, the CDR3 is TGCGCCCTACAATCGGGACAAGAAGCTTTCTTT.